This entry features one T cell receptor (beta chain) sequence. The sample comes from a study of blood T cell repertoires in COVID-19. Study background: The United States, Italy and Spain supplied acute and convalescent COVID-19 samples.

Here immunoSEQ multiplex PCR was the method, and the copy in TCRdb shows in-frame clones only, minus some. Of tens of thousands of clones in the sample, about 90% were seen once. There are 15 residues in the CDR3. The V gene lost 5 bases and the J gene lost 8 bases, with 18 bases spanning the gap. The germline V gene encodes CDR1 MDHEN and CDR2 SYDVKM. Sequenced sample: peripheral blood. This chain connects TRBV28 to TRBJ1-4, with no clear D. This TCR derives from a human donor in a cohort sampled during active COVID-19. The CDR3 DNA follows: TGTGCCAGCAGTCGCTTCGGGGAGGGAAGAGAAAAACTGTTTTTT. It translates to CASSRFGEGREKLFF.